Shown below are 32 T cell receptor beta chains from a single sample sequenced in a study of blood T cell repertoires in COVID-19. The protocol was immunoSEQ multiplex PCR, while the TCRdb copy is restricted to in-frame clones and leaves out a portion. This sample has roughly 200,000 clones, with about 86% found just once. Input material: peripheral blood. The receptors originated from a woman in her 50s with COVID-19, enrolled during active disease.

CDR3 coding DNA: TGTGCTAGTGGTACGATAGCGGCGACCACAGATACGCAGTATTTT. Translated: CASGTIAATTDTQYF. The chain combines TRBV12-5 with TRBJ2-3, with a weak D call TRBD2 (6 bases). The CDR3 is 15 residues long. V was trimmed by 5 bases and J by 2 bases, leaving 14 bases between them. Germline V CDR1 and CDR2: LGHNT, FRNRAP.

The chain recombines TRBV5-1 with TRBJ2-3; 8 bases fit TRBD2. This CDR3 is 16 amino acids long. CDR1 and CDR2 (germline): SGHRS, YFSETQ. V was clipped by 3 bases and J by 5 bases; unmatched bases: 11. For the CDR3, the DNA is TGCGCCAGCAGCTCCCAACGGGGGGGCCGAAAAGATACGCAGTATTTT. It translates to CASSSQRGGRKDTQYF.

A single count supports this clone. The chain carries TRBV6-2 or TRBV6-3 and TRBJ1-1; 10 bases are a match to TRBD1. The V gene's germline CDR1 is MNHEY and CDR2 SVGEGT. V shed 0 bases and J 5 bases; nucleotides not matched to a gene: 3. There are 15 residues in the CDR3. The CDR3 loop is CASSYSGTGVTEAFF. CDR3 nucleotide sequence: TGTGCCAGCAGTTACTCTGGGACAGGGGTTACTGAAGCTTTCTTT.

This chain connects TRBV9 to TRBJ2-1; 10 bases agree with TRBD2. CDR1 and CDR2 (germline): SGDLS, YYNGEE. V gave up 4 bases and J gave up 5 bases; unmatched junction bases: 15. The CDR3 length is 18 residues. CDR3 loop: CASSPRFLAGAKNNEQFF. CDR3 nucleotides: TGTGCCAGCAGCCCCCGGTTCCTAGCGGGGGCCAAGAACAATGAGCAGTTCTTC. The complete variable domain, with remaining parts taken from reference TRBV9 and TRBJ2-1, reads DSGVTQTPKHLITATGQRVTLRCSPRSGDLSVYWYQQSLDQGLQFLIQYYNGEERAKGNILERFSAQQFPDLHSELNLSSLELGDSALYFCASSPRFLAGAKNNEQFFGPGTRLTVL.

The sample holds a few counts of this clone. This chain joins TRBV7-9 and TRBJ2-7, with 8 positions matching TRBD1. V trimming: 3 bases; J trimming: 9 bases; junction bases outside the gene matches: 7. The CDR3 spans 13 residues. Per germline, CDR1 SEHNR and CDR2 FQNEAQ (reference sequence). The DNA for the CDR3 is TGTGCCAGCAGCTTCAGCACTGGACAGGGGCAGTACTTC. It yields the protein CASSFSTGQGQYF. The entire variable domain, with the rest obtained from reference TRBV7-9 and TRBJ2-7, is as follows: DTGVSQNPRHKITKRGQNVTFRCDPISEHNRLYWYRQTLGQGPEFLTYFQNEAQLEKSRLLSDRFSAERPKGSFSTLEIQRTEQGDSAMYLCASSFSTGQGQYFGPGTRLTVT.

This chain links TRBV11-3 with TRBJ2-7; maybe TRBD1 (6 bases). The CDR3 length is 15 residues. Germline V gene data show CDR1 as SGHNT and CDR2 as YENEEA. V was clipped by 3 bases and J by 1 base, with 13 bases between them. The CDR3, as DNA: TGTGCCAGCAGCTTCCCAGGGGTCACTTCCTACGAGCAGTACTTC. Its translation is CASSFPGVTSYEQYF. The entire variable domain, with the rest obtained from reference TRBV11-3 and TRBJ2-7, is as follows: EAGVVQSPRYKIIEKKQPVAFWCNPISGHNTLYWYLQNLGQGPELLIRYENEEAVDDSQLPKDRFSAERLKGVDSTLKIQPAELGDSAVYLCASSFPGVTSYEQYFGPGTRLTVT.

The gene calls are TRBV30 and TRBJ1-5; D is perhaps TRBD1 (6 bases). Trimming took 2 bases from V and 4 from J, leaving 12 bases between them. CDR1 and CDR2 from the germline V gene are GTSNPN and SVGIG (reference sequence). The CDR3 is made up of 14 amino acids. The CDR3: CAWSFDRRNQPQHF. CDR3 coding DNA: TGTGCCTGGAGTTTTGACAGGAGGAATCAGCCCCAGCATTTT.

This chain connects TRBV5-1 to TRBJ1-6, with D perhaps matching TRBD1 (5 bases). The length of the CDR3 is 14 residues. Deletions cut 2 bases from V and 4 bases from J, with 7 bases between. Germline assignment: CDR1 SGHRS and CDR2 YFSETQ. CDR3: CASSFYRYNSPLHF. As DNA, the CDR3 is TGCGCCAGCAGCTTTTACAGGTATAATTCACCCCTCCACTTT.

The V and J genes are TRBV12-3 or TRBV12-4 and TRBJ2-7; possible D gene TRBD1, 6 bases. This CDR3 has 13 amino acids. V lost 5 bases and J 1 base, leaving 9 bases between the germline ends. Written as DNA, the CDR3 is TGTGCCAGCAGTACAGGGAAATCCTACGAGCAGTACTTC. Its translation: CASSTGKSYEQYF.

The V and J genes are TRBV28 and TRBJ2-1, with D hard to call. In germline, CDR1 is MDHEN, CDR2 SYDVKM. This CDR3 contains 18 residues. Trimming shortened V by 5 bases and J by 0 bases, and 20 bases separated the two germline ends. The CDR3 coding sequence is TGTGCCAGCAGTCGACGGGTACGGTCGACGAGCTCCTACAATGAGCAGTTCTTC. Protein sequence: CASSRRVRSTSSYNEQFF.

The V and J genes are TRBV9 and TRBJ2-4, with D possibly TRBD2 on 7 matching bases. The ends were cut back, 0 bases at V and 2 bases at J, with 9 bases in the middle. Germline loops: CDR1 SGDLS, CDR2 YYNGEE. The CDR3 is made up of 15 amino acids. CDR3 region: CASSVAGGPKNIQYF. CDR3 DNA sequence: TGTGCCAGCAGCGTAGCGGGGGGCCCCAAAAACATTCAGTACTTC. Looking up the rest from reference TRBV9 and TRBJ2-4 gives the full variable domain: DSGVTQTPKHLITATGQRVTLRCSPRSGDLSVYWYQQSLDQGLQFLIQYYNGEERAKGNILERFSAQQFPDLHSELNLSSLELGDSALYFCASSVAGGPKNIQYFGAGTRLSVL.

This chain joins TRBV27 and TRBJ1-5, with TRBD1 matching 7 bases. This CDR3 is 14 amino acids long. The V gene's germline CDR1 is MNHEY and CDR2 SMNVEV (reference sequence). Trimming removed 8 bases from V and 3 bases from J; junction bases left unmatched: 7. The CDR3 sequence: CASSTGTFNQPQHF. DNA of the CDR3: TGTGCCAGCTCGACAGGGACCTTCAATCAGCCCCAGCATTTT.

The table lists this clone with a few counts. This chain uses TRBV11-3 with TRBJ1-6; D is undetermined. Deletions cut 5 bases from V and 10 bases from J, with 12 bases between. CDR3 length: 13 amino acids. Germline assignment: CDR1 SGHNT and CDR2 YENEEA. CDR3 protein: CASSPPAGSPLHF. In DNA form, the CDR3 reads TGTGCCAGCAGCCCCCCGGCGGGGTCACCCCTCCACTTT. The full variable domain, with the rest looked up from reference TRBV11-3 and TRBJ1-6, is EAGVVQSPRYKIIEKKQPVAFWCNPISGHNTLYWYLQNLGQGPELLIRYENEEAVDDSQLPKDRFSAERLKGVDSTLKIQPAELGDSAVYLCASSPPAGSPLHFGNGTRLTVT.

V is TRBV27 and J is TRBJ1-1; D remains unclear. Trimming left V 1 base short and J 5 bases short, with 8 bases between. The CDR3 has 13 residues. Germline V lookup: CDR1 MNHEY, CDR2 SMNVEV (reference sequence). CDR3 sequence (DNA): TGTGCCAGCAGTTTATTAGTTGAAACTGAAGCTTTCTTT. It yields the protein CASSLLVETEAFF.

This clone was observed once. The chain uses TRBV24-1 and TRBJ2-1; 8 bases line up with TRBD2. With 2 bases clipped from V and 7 bases from J, the junction kept 12 bases outside the gene matches. This CDR3 has 17 amino acids. CDR1 and CDR2 from the germline V gene are KGHDR and SFDVKD. CDR3 amino acids: CATSDSPAKRGRNEQFF. The CDR3 coding sequence is TGTGCCACCAGTGATTCCCCCGCGAAGCGGGGGAGGAATGAGCAGTTCTTC.

This chain uses TRBV5-1 with TRBJ1-2, with TRBD1 matching 8 bases. Per germline, CDR1 SGHRS and CDR2 YFSETQ. The CDR3 length is 20 residues. V shed 0 bases, J shed 1 base, and the junction held 17 bases outside the gene matches. The CDR3 nucleotides are TGCGCCAGCAGCTTGGGATCACATATATCAGGGGGCCTGATTAACTATGGCTACACCTTC. Translated, it gives CASSLGSHISGGLINYGYTF.

The chain couples TRBV25-1 to TRBJ2-3; 13 nucleotides line up with TRBD2. CDR3 size: 15 residues. V shed 6 bases, J shed 2 bases, and the junction held 2 bases outside the gene matches. CDR1 and CDR2 (germline): MGHDK, SYGVNS. CDR3 loop: CASRTSGGATDTQYF. The CDR3 DNA follows: TGTGCCAGCAGAACTAGCGGGGGGGCCACAGATACGCAGTATTTT.

This chain links TRBV3-1 (or the pseudogene TRBV3-2) with TRBJ2-2, with 11 bases aligning to TRBD1. The CDR3 loop spans 16 amino acids. Germline-derived CDR1 and CDR2 are LGHDT and YNNKEL (reference sequence). Unmatched junction bases numbered 7, after V lost 3 bases and J lost 7 bases. The CDR3 DNA sequence: TGTGCCAGCAGCCAGGATCGGACAGGGGGCCTCGGGGAGCTGTTTTTT. Its translation: CASSQDRTGGLGELFF.

The V call is TRBV11-2, the J call TRBJ2-2, with 7 bases matching TRBD1. The CDR3 totals 15 residues. Unmatched junction bases numbered 9, after V lost 5 bases and J lost 6 bases. In germline, CDR1 is SGHAT, CDR2 FQNNGV. The CDR3 DNA sequence: TGTGCCAGCAGCCCAAACAGGGGTTTGTCCGGGGAGCTGTTTTTT. Translation gives CASSPNRGLSGELFF. Supplemented by reference TRBV11-2 and TRBJ2-2, the full variable domain reads EAGVAQSPRYKIIEKRQSVAFWCNPISGHATLYWYQQILGQGPKLLIQFQNNGVVDDSQLPKDRFSAERLKGVDSTLKIQPAKLEDSAVYLCASSPNRGLSGELFFGEGSRLTVL.

The genes are TRBV7-8 and TRBJ2-5, with a possible D match to TRBD1 (6 bases). The V and J ends lost 3 bases and 4 bases respectively, with 15 bases between them. CDR3 length: 15 amino acids. CDR1 SGHVS and CDR2 FQNEAQ come from the germline V gene. The CDR3 nucleotides are TGTGCCAGCAGCTTTCTCAGGGGAACCGCAGAGACCCAGTACTTC. Its protein product is CASSFLRGTAETQYF. Full variable domain (rest looked up from reference TRBV7-8 and TRBJ2-5): GAGVSQSPRYKVAKRGQDVALRCDPISGHVSLFWYQQALGQGPEFLTYFQNEAQLDKSGLPSDRFFAERPEGSVSTLKIQRTQQEDSAVYLCASSFLRGTAETQYFGPGTRLLVL.

V and J are TRBV5-8 and TRBJ2-7, with a possible D match to TRBD1 (5 bases). The germline gives CDR1 SGHTS, CDR2 YDEGEE. Deletions cut 3 bases from V and 3 bases from J, with 10 bases between. The length of the CDR3 is 13 residues. CDR3 in amino acids: CASSSPGFYEQYF. DNA for the CDR3: TGTGCCAGCAGCTCCCCAGGGTTCTACGAGCAGTACTTC.

This chain links TRBV6-5 with TRBJ1-1; possible D gene TRBD1, 5 bases. Trimming left V 7 bases short and J 9 bases short, with 12 bases between. The CDR3 consists of 11 residues. CDR1 is MNHEY, CDR2 SVGAGI, per germline. CDR3 residues: CASIREWQAFF. CDR3 DNA sequence: TGTGCCAGCATCAGGGAATGGCAAGCTTTCTTT.

This clone was counted a single time. This chain connects TRBV19 to TRBJ2-2, with TRBD1 as a possible D gene (6 bases). Germline values: CDR1 LNHDA, CDR2 SQIVND (reference sequence). The CDR3 totals 15 residues. The V gene lost 0 bases and the J gene lost 5 bases, with 10 bases spanning the gap. This chain's CDR3 is CASSIEGARTGELFF. The CDR3 DNA reads TGTGCCAGTAGTATAGAGGGGGCGCGAACCGGGGAGCTGTTTTTT.

The rearrangement joins TRBV6-2 or TRBV6-3 to TRBJ1-2; TRBD1 agrees at 7 bases. Losses at the gene ends were 6 bases for V and 8 bases for J; bases not matched to a gene: 15. Germline assignment: CDR1 MNHEY and CDR2 SVGEGT. This CDR3 contains 15 residues. In DNA, the CDR3 is TGTGCCAGCAGCATAACGGGGGAACAGGGGTTCGGCTACACCTTC. Amino acid sequence: CASSITGEQGFGYTF.

This chain uses TRBV5-1 with TRBJ2-3; no reliable D call. Trimming took off 5 bases at V and 3 bases at J, with 7 bases between the two ends. The germline gives CDR1 SGHRS, CDR2 YFSETQ. The CDR3 spans 12 residues. In nucleotides, the CDR3 is TGCGCCAGCAGTATCAGTACAGATACGCAGTATTTT. Amino acid sequence: CASSISTDTQYF.

The chain recombines TRBV2 with TRBJ2-5; TRBD2 is a possible D gene (6 bases). Trimming shortened V by 3 bases and J by 2 bases, and 13 bases separated the two germline ends. This CDR3 is 15 amino acids long. Germline-derived CDR1 and CDR2 are SNHLY and FYNNEI. For the CDR3, the DNA is TGTGCCAGCAGTGATGTCGGGGGTGTACAAGAGACCCAGTACTTC. It encodes CASSDVGGVQETQYF. The variable domain in full, completed from reference TRBV2 and TRBJ2-5, reads EPEVTQTPSHQVTQMGQEVILRCVPISNHLYFYWYRQILGQKVEFLVSFYNNEISEKSEIFDDQFSVERPDGSNFTLKIRSTKLEDSAMYFCASSDVGGVQETQYFGPGTRLLVL.

The chain is built from TRBV11-2 and TRBJ2-3; a weak D match, TRBD1 (6 bases). CDR1 and CDR2 from the germline V gene are SGHAT and FQNNGV. The CDR3 is 14 amino acids. V gave up 3 bases and J gave up 4 bases, with 11 bases separating them. CDR3 coding DNA: TGTGCCAGCAGCTTCTCTACAGGGCCAGATACGCAGTATTTT. Its protein is CASSFSTGPDTQYF.

The chain carries TRBV9 and TRBJ1-6, with 7 bases matching TRBD1. In germline, CDR1 is SGDLS, CDR2 YYNGEE. V dropped 0 bases and J dropped 6; count of bases not matched to a gene: 9. The CDR3 has 17 residues. The CDR3 protein is CASSVGASQGSNSPLHF. In nucleotides, the CDR3 is TGTGCCAGCAGCGTAGGAGCCTCACAGGGGAGTAATTCACCCCTCCACTTT.

The sample holds one count of this clone. The rearrangement uses TRBV11-2 and TRBJ2-5, with TRBD2 matching over 7 bases. V was pared by 3 bases and J by 4 bases, with 2 bases of the junction left unmatched. The V gene's germline CDR1 is SGHAT and CDR2 FQNNGV. The CDR3 consists of 13 residues. The CDR3 sequence is CASSLGGTETQYF. As DNA, the CDR3 is TGTGCCAGCAGCTTGGGGGGGACAGAGACCCAGTACTTC.

V gene TRBV11-3 combines with J gene TRBJ2-1; weak D call: TRBD2 (6 bases). The length of the CDR3 is 14 residues. Germline CDR1 reads SGHNT; CDR2 reads YENEEA. Trimming removed 5 bases from V and 9 bases from J, with 17 bases in between. The CDR3 spells CASSPARGSGEQFF. CDR3 in DNA: TGTGCCAGCAGCCCCGCCCGGGGGAGCGGTGAGCAGTTCTTC.

V gene TRBV30 combines with J gene TRBJ1-3, with no clear D. The CDR3 runs 13 residues. Trimming pared 0 bases from V and 4 bases from J, leaving 7 bases between. Germline V CDR1 and CDR2: GTSNPN, SVGIG (reference sequence). The CDR3 sequence is CAWSVTGGNTIYF. The DNA for the CDR3 is TGTGCCTGGAGTGTGACTGGAGGAAACACCATATATTTT.

The DNA of the CDR3 is TGTGCCAGCAGCGTAGGAGACGGGGGGGCCAAGCAGTACTTC. Protein: CASSVGDGGAKQYF. The rearrangement uses TRBV9 and TRBJ2-7; 8 nucleotides agree with TRBD2. CDR3 length equals 14 residues. Per the germline V gene, CDR1 is SGDLS and CDR2 is YYNGEE. V shed 0 bases, J shed 8 bases, and the junction held 7 bases outside the gene matches.